The next 4 T cell receptor beta chains were all read from a single sample in a study of T cell changes during pregnancy in multiple sclerosis. This table comes from immunoSEQ multiplex PCR, and its TCRdb copy is limited to in-frame clones, with some not included. The sample has roughly 87,000 clones, roughly nine tenths seen once; the top ten hold around 3.3%. The specimen was PBMCs, collected in the first trimester of pregnancy. The receptors stem from a female donor in good health, serving as a control in a pregnancy study. Some clones in this sample may be carry-over from other donors' samples.

This clone has a handful of counts. This chain joins TRBV14 and TRBJ2-7, with TRBD2 as a possible D gene (5 bases). The CDR3 covers 14 residues. V lost 1 base, J lost 3 bases, and 10 bases lay in between. CDR1 is SGHDN, CDR2 FVKESK, per germline. CDR3 bases: TGTGCCAGCAGCCAAGGGCCACTAGTCTACGAGCAGTACTTC. The encoded protein is CASSQGPLVYEQYF. Together with reference TRBV14 and TRBJ2-7, the CDR3 gives the full variable domain: EAGVTQFPSHSVIEKGQTVTLRCDPISGHDNLYWYRRVMGKEIKFLLHFVKESKQDESGMPNNRFLAERTGGTYSTLKVQPAELEDSGVYFCASSQGPLVYEQYFGPGTRLTVT.

This clone was recorded many times. The rearrangement joins TRBV6-1 to TRBJ1-1, with no clear D. This CDR3 contains 13 residues. The V gene's germline CDR1 is MNHNS and CDR2 SASEGT. Trimming left V 4 bases short and J 1 base short, with 7 bases between. CDR3 in DNA: TGTGCCAGCAGTGTACGGGAGAACACTGAAGCTTTCTTT. It is translated as CASSVRENTEAFF.

This clone was seen just once. The chain carries TRBV28 and TRBJ1-5; 7 bases fit TRBD1. J was trimmed by 0 bases and V by 6 bases; bases with no gene match: 8. This CDR3 is built from 16 residues. CDR1 MDHEN and CDR2 SYDVKM come from the germline V gene. In DNA, the CDR3 is TGTGCCAGCAGCCCTGACAGGGCACATAGCAATCAGCCCCAGCATTTT. It is translated as CASSPDRAHSNQPQHF.

This clone was seen only once. The rearrangement joins TRBV6-5 to TRBJ1-1, with TRBD1 matching 7 bases. With 8 bases clipped from V and 1 base from J, the junction kept 4 bases outside the gene matches. Germline V gives CDR1 MNHEY, CDR2 SVGAGI. CDR3 length: 13 amino acids. The CDR3 bases are TGTGCCAGCGAAGGACAGGCGAACACTGAAGCTTTCTTT. Encoded protein: CASEGQANTEAFF.